This T cell receptor beta chain was identified during a study of cytomegalovirus exposure and HLA in healthy donors. V lost 3 bases and J lost 3, with 15 bases in between. This CDR3 is built from 16 residues. CDR1 is MDHEN, CDR2 SYDVKM, per germline. Amplification used 60 Vbeta primers and 13 Jbeta primers. Produced via immunoSEQ multiplex PCR; TCRdb's table is partial and in-frame only. The sample has about 180,000 clones; less than 85% are singletons. This clone was counted between two and nine times. The chain combines TRBV28 with TRBJ1-5; D gene uncertain. The sequencing sample was made of PBMCs. The sequence was collected from a man younger than 35 in good health and CMV-seronegative. The CDR3 DNA reads TGTGCCAGCAGTTTTGGGCCCCAGGCCGCCAATCAGCCCCAGCATTTT. It translates to CASSFGPQAANQPQHF.